This TCR beta chain was identified in a study of cytotoxic CD8 clonotypes in ibrutinib-treated CLL. Concerning this clone itself: The antigen is not known.

Profiling relied on immunoSEQ multiplex PCR, and the TCRdb table lists in-frame clones only, not all of them. This sample has 110,000 to 150,000 clones, with about 76% found just once. Findings and limits, study-wide: Clonality was higher at ibrutinib response and returned toward baseline at progression.

Unmatched junction bases numbered 5, after V lost 5 bases and J lost 6 bases. The CDR3 loop spans 14 amino acids. Germline CDR1 is SGHTA and CDR2 is FQGTGA. The chain employs TRBV7-3 and TRBJ2-1; 9 nucleotides align to TRBD2. The sample in question was PBMCs, obtained after 24 months of ibrutinib treatment. This receptor was taken from a human donor with chronic lymphocytic leukemia. This CDR3 reads CASSLDSGSNEQFF. CDR3 coding DNA: TGTGCCAGCAGCCTCGATAGCGGGAGCAATGAGCAGTTCTTC.